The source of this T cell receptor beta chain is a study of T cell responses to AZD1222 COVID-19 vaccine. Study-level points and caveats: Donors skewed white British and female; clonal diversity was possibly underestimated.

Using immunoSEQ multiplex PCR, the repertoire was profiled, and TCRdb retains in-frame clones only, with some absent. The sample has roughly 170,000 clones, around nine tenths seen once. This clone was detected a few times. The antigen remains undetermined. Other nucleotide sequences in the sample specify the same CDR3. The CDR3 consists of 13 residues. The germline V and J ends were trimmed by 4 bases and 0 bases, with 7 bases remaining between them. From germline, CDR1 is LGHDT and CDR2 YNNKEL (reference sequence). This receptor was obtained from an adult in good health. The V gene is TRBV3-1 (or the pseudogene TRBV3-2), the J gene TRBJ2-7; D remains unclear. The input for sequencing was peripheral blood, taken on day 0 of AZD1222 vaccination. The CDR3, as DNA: TGTGCCAGCAGCCCCCCTAGCTCCTACGAGCAGTACTTC. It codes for CASSPPSSYEQYF.